This T cell receptor (beta chain) was sequenced in a study of long-term antiretroviral therapy in people with HIV. As for this clone: Antigen: not known.

V gave up 6 bases and J gave up 4 bases, with 3 bases separating them. This CDR3 is 11 amino acids long. Germline CDR1 is MNHNY and CDR2 is SVGAGI (reference sequence). Study results and caveats: Patients on ART gained diversity, which nonetheless stayed below transplant donor controls.

Survey-level immunoSEQ v3.0 assays were run. Method: immunoSEQ multiplex PCR; TCRdb's copy keeps in-frame clones and lacks some. The sample holds some 40,000 clones, around 80% seen once. The receptor was derived from a man aged 18 to 29 with HIV. The chain is built from TRBV6-6 and TRBJ2-2; D remains ambiguous. Sequenced material: unsorted PBMCs, taken 1.5 years after starting antiretroviral therapy. The CDR3 reads CASRVTGELFF. Written as DNA, the CDR3 is TGTGCCAGCAGAGTCACCGGGGAGCTGTTTTTT.